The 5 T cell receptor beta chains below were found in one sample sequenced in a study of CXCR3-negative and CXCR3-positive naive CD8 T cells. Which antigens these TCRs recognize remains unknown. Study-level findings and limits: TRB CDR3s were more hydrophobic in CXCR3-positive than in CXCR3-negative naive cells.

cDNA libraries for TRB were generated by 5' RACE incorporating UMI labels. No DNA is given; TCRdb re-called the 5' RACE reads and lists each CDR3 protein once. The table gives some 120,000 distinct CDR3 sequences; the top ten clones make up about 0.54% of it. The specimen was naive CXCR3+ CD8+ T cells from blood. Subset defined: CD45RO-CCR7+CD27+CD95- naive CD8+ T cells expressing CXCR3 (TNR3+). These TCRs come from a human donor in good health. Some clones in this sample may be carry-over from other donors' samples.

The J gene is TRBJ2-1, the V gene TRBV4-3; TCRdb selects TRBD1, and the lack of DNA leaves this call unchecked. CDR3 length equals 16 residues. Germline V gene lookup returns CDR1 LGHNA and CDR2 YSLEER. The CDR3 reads CASSQARTGGRNEQFF.

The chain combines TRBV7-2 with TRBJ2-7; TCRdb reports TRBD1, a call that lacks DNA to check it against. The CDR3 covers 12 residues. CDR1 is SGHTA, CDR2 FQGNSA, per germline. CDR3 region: CAGGLPTYEQYF.

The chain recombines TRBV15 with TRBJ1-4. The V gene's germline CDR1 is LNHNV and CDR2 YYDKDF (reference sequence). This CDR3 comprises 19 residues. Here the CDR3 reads CATSRGWVQLEDTNEKLFF.

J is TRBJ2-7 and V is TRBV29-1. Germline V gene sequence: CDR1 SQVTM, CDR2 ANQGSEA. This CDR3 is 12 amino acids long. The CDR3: CSVAGHNYEQYF.

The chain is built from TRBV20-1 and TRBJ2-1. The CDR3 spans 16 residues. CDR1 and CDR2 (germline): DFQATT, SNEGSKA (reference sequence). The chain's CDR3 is CSARDNGGAIYNEQFF.